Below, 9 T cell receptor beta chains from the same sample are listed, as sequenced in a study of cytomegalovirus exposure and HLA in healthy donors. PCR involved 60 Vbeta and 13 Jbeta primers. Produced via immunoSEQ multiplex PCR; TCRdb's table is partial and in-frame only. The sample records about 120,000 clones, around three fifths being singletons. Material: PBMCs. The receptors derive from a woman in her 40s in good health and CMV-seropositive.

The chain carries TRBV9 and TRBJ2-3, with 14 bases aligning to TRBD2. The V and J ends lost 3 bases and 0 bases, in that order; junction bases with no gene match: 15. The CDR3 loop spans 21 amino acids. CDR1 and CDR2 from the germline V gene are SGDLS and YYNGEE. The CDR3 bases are TGTGCCAGCAGCGCGCCCCCGGGCGGGACTAGCGGGAGTGTCAGCACAGATACGCAGTATTTT. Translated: CASSAPPGGTSGSVSTDTQYF.

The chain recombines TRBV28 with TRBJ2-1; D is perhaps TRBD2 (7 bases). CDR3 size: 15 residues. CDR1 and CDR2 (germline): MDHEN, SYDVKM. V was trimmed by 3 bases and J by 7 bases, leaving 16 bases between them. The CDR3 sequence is CASSFGLADRNEQFF. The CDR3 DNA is TGTGCCAGCAGTTTTGGGCTAGCGGACAGAAATGAGCAGTTCTTC.

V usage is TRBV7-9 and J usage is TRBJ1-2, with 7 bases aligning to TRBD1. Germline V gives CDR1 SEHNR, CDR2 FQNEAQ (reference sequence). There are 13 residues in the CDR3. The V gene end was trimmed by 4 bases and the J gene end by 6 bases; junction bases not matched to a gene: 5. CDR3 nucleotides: TGTGCCAGCAGCTACGACAGGGAGGATGGCTACACCTTC. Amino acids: CASSYDREDGYTF.

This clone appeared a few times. The DNA for the CDR3 is TGCGCCAGCCGACCGGGACTAGCCATGACCTACGAGCAGTACTTC. Protein: CASRPGLAMTYEQYF. The chain carries TRBV10-2 and TRBJ2-7, with 9 positions matching TRBD2. The junction had 10 bases not matched to a gene; V was cut back by 8 bases and J by 2 bases. The germline V gene encodes CDR1 WSHSY and CDR2 SAAADI. This CDR3 spans 15 amino acids.

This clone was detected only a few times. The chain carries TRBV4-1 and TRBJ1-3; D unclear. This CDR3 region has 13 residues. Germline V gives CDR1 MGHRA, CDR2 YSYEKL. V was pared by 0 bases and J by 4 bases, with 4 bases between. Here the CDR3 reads CASSQDGGNTIYF. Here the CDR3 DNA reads TGCGCCAGCAGCCAAGACGGGGGAAACACCATATATTTT.

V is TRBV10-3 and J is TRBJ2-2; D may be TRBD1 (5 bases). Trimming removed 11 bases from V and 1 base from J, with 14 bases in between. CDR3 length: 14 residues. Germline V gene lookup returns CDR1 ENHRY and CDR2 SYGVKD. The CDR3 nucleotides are TGTGCCTCCCAAACAGGACGGAACACCGGGGAGCTGTTTTTT. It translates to CASQTGRNTGELFF.

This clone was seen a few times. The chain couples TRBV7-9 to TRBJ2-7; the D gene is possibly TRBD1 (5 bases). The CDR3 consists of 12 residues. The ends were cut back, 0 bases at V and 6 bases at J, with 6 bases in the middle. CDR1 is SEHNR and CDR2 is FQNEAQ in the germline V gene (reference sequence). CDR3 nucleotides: TGTGCCAGCAGCTTAGCAAGGGGCGAGCAGTACTTC. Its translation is CASSLARGEQYF.

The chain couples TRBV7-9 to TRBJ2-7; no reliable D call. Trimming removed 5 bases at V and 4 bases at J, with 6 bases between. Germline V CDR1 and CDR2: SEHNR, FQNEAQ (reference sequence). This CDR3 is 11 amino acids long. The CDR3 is CASSPRYEQYF. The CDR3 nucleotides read TGTGCCAGCAGCCCTAGGTACGAGCAGTACTTC.

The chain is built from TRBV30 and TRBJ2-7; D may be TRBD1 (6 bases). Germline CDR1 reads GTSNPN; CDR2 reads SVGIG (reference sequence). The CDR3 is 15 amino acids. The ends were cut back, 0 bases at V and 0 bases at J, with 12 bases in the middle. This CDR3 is CAWSVQRDNSYEQYF. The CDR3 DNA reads TGTGCCTGGAGTGTACAAAGGGACAACTCCTACGAGCAGTACTTC.